This T cell receptor (beta chain) was sequenced for a study of regulatory T cells in long-lasting Graves disease. CDR1 and CDR2 (germline): DFQATT, SNEGSKA (reference sequence). V gave up 5 bases and J gave up 3 bases, with 12 bases separating them. This CDR3 has 13 residues. Study-level results: Persistent disease preferred TRBV28, TRBJ1-2 and TRBJ2-5.

In regard to this clonotype: Antigen: not known.

CDR3 regions were amplified by Arm-PCR using iRepertoire HTBI primers to build TCR beta libraries. MiXCR, applied by TCRdb to the multiplex PCR reads, yields one record per CDR3 protein. The sample comprises hundreds of thousands of distinct CDR3 sequences, about 15% of which are singletons, and roughly 25% rests with the top ten. Time point: newly diagnosed GD, antithyroid drugs for less than 3 months. PBMC RNA served as the TCR library source. The sample also formed part of further work on T cells in Graves' hyperthyroidism and ophthalmopathy. Per that paper: Uncontrolled infection, other autoimmune disease, pregnancy or lactation excluded patients.

Source: peripheral blood mononuclear cells (PBMCs), taken at new diagnosis, from a patient treated with antithyroid drugs. The sequence was obtained from a woman aged 40 to 65 with Graves disease. The chain employs TRBV20-1 and TRBJ2-3; D tentatively reads TRBD1 or TRBD2 (5 bases each). The CDR3 bases are TGCAGTGCTGCCGGGGCTGGGACAGATACGCAGTATTTT. Translation gives CSAAGAGTDTQYF.